The source of this T cell receptor beta chain is a study of post-analysis software for immune sequencing data. Study details: Patients with relapsing-remitting, secondary progressive and progressive-relapsing multiple sclerosis courses were all represented. General study points: The normalized Chao1 diversity of multiple sclerosis patients was significantly lower than that of controls. Elevated frequency relative to controls characterized roughly five TRBV segments in patients, TRBV5-6, TRBV5-1 and TRBV20-1 among them. Those samples that were prepared in the same batch co-clustered strongly by F measure.

To note about this clonotype: Its target is not known.

V lost 0 bases and J lost 3, with 13 bases in between. In germline, CDR1 is SGHTS, CDR2 YDEGEE. The CDR3 extends over 15 amino acids. The library was made from cDNA and included unique molecular identifiers. Between about 0.85 and 10 million T cells gave rise to roughly 0.5 million cDNA molecules. TCRdb reanalysed the PCR reads using MiXCR and keeps one entry per CDR3 protein. The table lists 800,000 to 950,000 distinct CDR3 sequences, approximately 50% of them singletons. Source material: blood. The J gene is TRBJ2-7, the V gene TRBV5-8, with D tentatively TRBD1 (5 bases). The origin of this receptor is a girl aged 10-17 years with multiple sclerosis. The CDR3 DNA follows: TGTGCCAGCAGCTTGGGACAGAATCCCTACTACGAGCAGTACTTC. This translates into CASSLGQNPYYEQYF.